These T cell receptor beta chains were read from a single sample in a study of blood T cell repertoires in COVID-19. Produced via immunoSEQ multiplex PCR; TCRdb's table is partial and in-frame only. Here the sample spans about 87,000 clones, 80% to 90% being singletons. Specimen: peripheral blood. The receptors were sampled from a woman of 80 years or more with acute or convalescent COVID-19. Each CDR3 is given with its conserved first and last residue. A D gene is named only where the DNA matches it firmly. Only some rows state a clone size, as once, few, many or a class for expanded clones.

D gene	V gene	clone size	J gene	CDR3 DNA	CDR3 protein
TRBD2	TRBV6-2/TRBV6-3	.	TRBJ2-3	TGTGCCAGCAGTGATCTTAGCGGGGGCACAGATACGCAGTATTTT	CASSDLSGGTDTQYF
.	TRBV3-1/TRBV3-2	.	TRBJ1-6	TGTGCCAGCAGCCGCGGTGGGAGCTCCTATAATTCACCCCTCCACTTT	CASSRGGSSYNSPLHF
.	TRBV28	.	TRBJ1-4	TGTGCCAGCAGCTCCCCGGGGGGAAATGAAAAACTGTTTTTT	CASSSPGGNEKLFF
TRBD1	TRBV4-2	.	TRBJ1-1	TGTGCCAGCAGCCAAGGCGGACAGGGACTACCCAGGAGTGAAGCTTTCTTT	CASSQGGQGLPRSEAFF
TRBD1	TRBV5-1	.	TRBJ1-2	TGCGCCAGCAGCGTGGGACAGGCCCAATCGAACTATGGCTACACCTTC	CASSVGQAQSNYGYTF
.	TRBV6-2/TRBV6-3	.	TRBJ1-1	TGTGCCAGCAGTCAACAGGGAGCTGAAGCTTTCTTT	CASSQQGAEAFF
.	TRBV6-5	few	TRBJ1-5	TGTGCCAGCATCATTGACAGGTCAAAGGGGCCCCAGCATTTT	CASIIDRSKGPQHF
.	TRBV29-1	few	TRBJ1-2	TGCAGCGTAGGGGTTACGGATGGCTACACCTTC	CSVGVTDGYTF
TRBD2	TRBV9	.	TRBJ2-1	TGTGCCAGCAGCGTAGATAGCGGGGATTCCTACAATGAGCAGTTCTTC	CASSVDSGDSYNEQFF
TRBD1	TRBV19	.	TRBJ2-7	TGTGCCAGTAGTCTCTACAGGGGGCCGTCCTACGAGCAGTACTTC	CASSLYRGPSYEQYF
.	TRBV14	.	TRBJ1-2	TGTGCCAGCAGCCAGGCGGGCCTCCCGTATGGCTACACCTTC	CASSQAGLPYGYTF
.	TRBV7-9	.	TRBJ2-7	TGTGCCAGCAGCTTCAGTTCCTACGAGCAGTACTTC	CASSFSSYEQYF
.	TRBV6-1	.	TRBJ1-1	TGTGCCAGCAGTGCAATCCAGGGTTTTTTCCTGAACACTGAAGCTTTCTTT	CASSAIQGFFLNTEAFF
.	TRBV27	.	TRBJ2-3	TGTGCCAGCAGTCCCATAGAGCTAAAAACAGATACGCAGTATTTT	CASSPIELKTDTQYF
.	TRBV7-8	.	TRBJ1-5	TGTGCCAGCAGCCTGGCGGGACCCAGCAATCAGCCCCAGCATTTT	CASSLAGPSNQPQHF
TRBD2	TRBV24-1	.	TRBJ2-3	TGTGCCACCGGTGGCGGGAGCAGTCCTGATACGCAGTATTTT	CATGGGSSPDTQYF
.	TRBV30	.	TRBJ1-6	TGTGCCTGGAGTTCGAACGGACTAGACAGCCGCCTCTCCTATAATTCACCCCTCCACTTT	CAWSSNGLDSRLSYNSPLHF
TRBD1	TRBV18	.	TRBJ2-7	TGTGCCAGCTCACCACCGTTAGGGACAGCCTACGAGCAGTACTTC	CASSPPLGTAYEQYF
.	TRBV15	.	TRBJ2-7	TGTGCCACCAGCAGAGATCTAGCCAGCGCTATCTACGAGCAGTACTTC	CATSRDLASAIYEQYF
TRBD1	TRBV28	.	TRBJ2-1	TGTGCCAGCAGTCTAGGGACAGGGGGACACCTCAAACTTTACAATGAGCAGTTCTTC	CASSLGTGGHLKLYNEQFF
TRBD1	TRBV7-2	.	TRBJ1-1	TGTGCCAGCAGCGGACAGGCCGGTGGAGACACTGAAGCTTTCTTT	CASSGQAGGDTEAFF
TRBD1	TRBV5-6	.	TRBJ1-1	TGTGCCAGCAGCTTGGACAGGGGAGGCACTGAAGCTTTCTTT	CASSLDRGGTEAFF
TRBD1	TRBV3-1/TRBV3-2	.	TRBJ1-2	TGTGCCAGCAGCCTCAGGGACAGAGGCTATGGCTACACCTTC	CASSLRDRGYGYTF
TRBD1	TRBV29-1	.	TRBJ1-2	TGCAGCGACTATCGACAGGGGCAGGGCTACACCTTC	CSDYRQGQGYTF
.	TRBV5-8	.	TRBJ2-1	TGTGCCAGCAGCCTTAGCGTCCGCTCCTACAATGAGCAGTTCTTC	CASSLSVRSYNEQFF
TRBD2	TRBV5-1	.	TRBJ2-1	TGCGCCAGCAGCTTGGGCCAGCGGGAGGGCCAATTACATGAGCAGTTCTTC	CASSLGQREGQLHEQFF
.	TRBV5-5	.	TRBJ1-5	TGTGCCAGCAGCTATCTGGGACAAAATCAGCCCCAGCATTTT	CASSYLGQNQPQHF
.	TRBV12-3/TRBV12-4	.	TRBJ1-2	TGTGCCAGCAGTTTATTAGAGGGAATCGGCTACACCTTC	CASSLLEGIGYTF
.	TRBV16	.	TRBJ1-1	TGTGCCAGCAGTCTCCGCGATCTGATGAACACTGAAGCTTTCTTT	CASSLRDLMNTEAFF
TRBD1	TRBV30	.	TRBJ1-5	TGTGCCTGGAGTCGACAGGGGAACTTTTACAATCAGCCCCAGCATTTT	CAWSRQGNFYNQPQHF
.	TRBV13	.	TRBJ1-4	TGTGCCAGCAGCCGGGGGTCCGGGAGGGGTGACGAAAAACTGTTTTTT	CASSRGSGRGDEKLFF
.	TRBV18	once	TRBJ1-2	TGTGCCAGCTCACAAAATGCCGGGAGCGGCTACACCTTC	CASSQNAGSGYTF
TRBD1	TRBV2	.	TRBJ2-1	TGTGCCAGCAGTGGTGACAGGGGGCACTATGAGCAGTTCTTC	CASSGDRGHYEQFF
TRBD1	TRBV9	.	TRBJ2-7	TGTGCCAGCAGCATATTAGACAGGGTTCTGAGAGAGCAGTACTTC	CASSILDRVLREQYF
TRBD1	TRBV30	.	TRBJ2-6	TGTGCCTGGAGCGACGACAGGGGGCCTTATGGGGCCAACGTCCTGACTTTC	CAWSDDRGPYGANVLTF
.	TRBV6-5	.	TRBJ2-5	TGTGCCAGCAGTCCTACCCCCCCCGAGACCCAGTACTTC	CASSPTPPETQYF
.	TRBV5-6	.	TRBJ2-3	TGTGCCAGCAGCTCGGGGTATGGCGATACGCAGTATTTT	CASSSGYGDTQYF
TRBD1	TRBV5-5	once	TRBJ1-6	TGTGCCAGCAGCAATAAGACAGGGGCTGGGGCACCCCTCCACTTT	CASSNKTGAGAPLHF
.	TRBV5-5	.	TRBJ1-3	TGTGCCAGCAGCTTGGCCGACAGCCTTGCCGGAAACACCATATATTTT	CASSLADSLAGNTIYF
TRBD1	TRBV30	.	TRBJ1-3	TGTGCCTGGGGACAGGGGGACGGGACCATATATTTT	CAWGQGDGTIYF
.	TRBV30	.	TRBJ2-4	TGTGCCTGGAGAAGCGGGCAGGCCAAAAACATTCAGTACTTC	CAWRSGQAKNIQYF
TRBD1	TRBV30	.	TRBJ1-2	TGTGCCTGGGGGGGCATGACAGGGAACTATGGCTACACCTTC	CAWGGMTGNYGYTF
.	TRBV19	many	TRBJ2-5	TGTGCCAGCTCAATCAGAGGGCAGGAGACCCAGTACTTC	CASSIRGQETQYF
.	TRBV21-1	.	TRBJ2-1	TGTGCCAGGGGTCCGGGACAGGGGGCGGATGAGCAGTTCTTC	CARGPGQGADEQFF
.	TRBV7-3	.	TRBJ2-2	TGTGCCAGCAGCTTAACACTAGCGAACACCGGGGAGCTGTTTTTT	CASSLTLANTGELFF
.	TRBV6-2/TRBV6-3	.	TRBJ2-1	TGTGCCAGCAGTTACTCGAGTAGCAGTAGTCCCAGCTCCTACAATGAGCAGTTCTTC	CASSYSSSSSPSSYNEQFF
.	TRBV12-3/TRBV12-4	.	TRBJ1-2	TGTGCCAGCAGTCCTACAGGATCCCATGGCTACACCTTC	CASSPTGSHGYTF
TRBD1	TRBV6-5	once	TRBJ1-1	TGTGCCAGCTCTGGACAGGGATCGGACACTGAAGCTTTCTTT	CASSGQGSDTEAFF
.	TRBV30	.	TRBJ1-4	TGTGCCTGGACCAAGTTGACGGGGGAAAAACTGTTTTTT	CAWTKLTGEKLFF
.	TRBV5-1	.	TRBJ1-5	TGCGCCAGCAGCTTGGCCTCCGGGACGGGCGCGGGAGCCCAGCATTTT	CASSLASGTGAGAQHF
TRBD1	TRBV6-2/TRBV6-3	.	TRBJ1-6	TGTGCCAGCAGTCCAGGGGGCGCAAAATCCTCACCCCTCCACTTT	CASSPGGAKSSPLHF
TRBD2	TRBV2	few	TRBJ2-5	TGTGCCAGCAGTGAAGCGAGGGCTAGCGGGGGGGCCAGGGAGACCCAGTACTTC	CASSEARASGGARETQYF
.	TRBV7-8	.	TRBJ2-7	TGTGCCAGCAGCTTAAAACCTAGCCAAGGAGCCACCTACGAGCAGTACTTC	CASSLKPSQGATYEQYF